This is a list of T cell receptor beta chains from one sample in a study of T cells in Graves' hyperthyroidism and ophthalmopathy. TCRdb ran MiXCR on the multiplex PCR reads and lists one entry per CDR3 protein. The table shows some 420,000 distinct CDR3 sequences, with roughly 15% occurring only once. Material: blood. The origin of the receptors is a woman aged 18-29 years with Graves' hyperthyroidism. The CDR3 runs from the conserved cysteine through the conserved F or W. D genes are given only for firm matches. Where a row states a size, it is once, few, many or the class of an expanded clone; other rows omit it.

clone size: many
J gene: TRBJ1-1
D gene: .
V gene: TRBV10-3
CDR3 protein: CAINRDTTTEAFF
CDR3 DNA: TGTGCCATCAACCGGGACACTACCACTGAAGCTTTCTTT

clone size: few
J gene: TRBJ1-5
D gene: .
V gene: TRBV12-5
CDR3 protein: CASGFPGDLGHQPQHF
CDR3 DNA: TGTGCTAGTGGTTTCCCAGGGGACCTAGGTCATCAGCCCCAGCATTTT

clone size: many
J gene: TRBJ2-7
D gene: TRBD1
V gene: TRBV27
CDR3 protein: CASSRLPGQDYEQYF
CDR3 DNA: TGTGCCAGCAGTCGTCTACCGGGACAGGACTACGAGCAGTACTTC

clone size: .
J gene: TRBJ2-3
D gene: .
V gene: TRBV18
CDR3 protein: CASSSSSGAGPDTQYF
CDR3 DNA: TGTGCCAGCTCTTCCAGCTCCGGGGCGGGCCCAGATACGCAGTATTTT

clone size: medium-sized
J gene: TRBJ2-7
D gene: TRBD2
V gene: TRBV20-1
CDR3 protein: CSARSGRGLLEQYF
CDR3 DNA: TGCAGTGCTCGCAGCGGGAGGGGGTTACTCGAGCAGTACTTC

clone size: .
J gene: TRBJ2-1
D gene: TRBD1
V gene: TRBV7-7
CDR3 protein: CASSPGQDLSYNEQFF
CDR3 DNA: TGTGCTAGCAGCCCCGGACAGGACCTTTCCTACAATGAGCAGTTCTTC

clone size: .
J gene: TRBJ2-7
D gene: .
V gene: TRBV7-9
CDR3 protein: CASSLTGRVDSSPYEQYF
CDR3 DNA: TGTGCCAGCAGCTTAACGGGCAGGGTGGACTCCTCTCCCTACGAGCAGTACTTC

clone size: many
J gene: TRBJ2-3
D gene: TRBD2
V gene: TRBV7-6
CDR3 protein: CASSLALRLAGVRNTQYF
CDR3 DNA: TGTGCCAGCAGCTTAGCGCTTCGACTAGCGGGAGTGCGAAATACGCAGTATTTT

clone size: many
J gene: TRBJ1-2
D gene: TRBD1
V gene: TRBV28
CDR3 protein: CAGQTGGGYGYTF
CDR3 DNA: TGTGCCGGACAGACAGGGGGCGGCTATGGCTACACCTTC

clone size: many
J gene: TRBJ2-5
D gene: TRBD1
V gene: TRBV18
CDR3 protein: CASSPPGQGGQETQYF
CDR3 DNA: TGTGCCAGCTCACCACCGGGACAGGGGGGCCAAGAGACCCAGTACTTC

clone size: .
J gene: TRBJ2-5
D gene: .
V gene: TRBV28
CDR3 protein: CASSAWEHQETQYF
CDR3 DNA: TGTGCCAGCAGTGCCTGGGAGCACCAAGAGACCCAGTACTTC

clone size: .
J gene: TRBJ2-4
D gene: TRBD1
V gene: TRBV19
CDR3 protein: CASADRGIAKNTQYF
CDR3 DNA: TGTGCCAGTGCAGACAGGGGGATAGCCAAAAACACTCAGTACTTC

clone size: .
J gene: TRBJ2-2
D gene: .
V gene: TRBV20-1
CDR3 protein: CSASPRGGTGELFF
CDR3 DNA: TGCAGTGCTAGTCCCAGGGGGGGTACCGGGGAGCTGTTTTTT

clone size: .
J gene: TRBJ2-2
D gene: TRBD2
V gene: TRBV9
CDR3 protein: CASAWRTSAGTGELFF
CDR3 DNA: TGTGCCTCCGCCTGGAGGACTAGCGCGGGCACCGGGGAGCTGTTTTTT

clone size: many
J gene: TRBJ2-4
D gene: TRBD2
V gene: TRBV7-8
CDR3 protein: CASSLALGSGSMVNIQYF
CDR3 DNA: TGTGCCAGCAGCTTAGCGCTTGGTAGCGGGAGCATGGTAAACATTCAGTACTTC

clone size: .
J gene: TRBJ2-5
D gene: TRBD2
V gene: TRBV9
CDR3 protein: CASSVGIGRGQETQYF
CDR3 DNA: TGTGCCAGCAGCGTAGGTATCGGGAGGGGACAAGAGACCCAGTACTTC

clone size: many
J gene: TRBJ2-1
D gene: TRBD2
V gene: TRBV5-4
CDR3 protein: CASSLGASGFTYNEQFF
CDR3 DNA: TGTGCCAGCAGCTTGGGGGCTAGCGGGTTTACCTACAATGAGCAGTTCTTC

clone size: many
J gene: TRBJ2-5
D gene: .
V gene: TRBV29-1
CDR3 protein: CSATINRETQYF
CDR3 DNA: TGCAGCGCTACGATAAACAGGGAGACCCAGTACTTC

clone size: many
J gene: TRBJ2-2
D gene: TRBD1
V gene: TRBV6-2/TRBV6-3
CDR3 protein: CASSYADRDTGELFF
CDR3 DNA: TGTGCCAGCAGTTACGCGGACAGGGACACCGGGGAGCTGTTTTTT

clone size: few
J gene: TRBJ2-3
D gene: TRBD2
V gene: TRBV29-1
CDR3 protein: CSVGATSVTDTQYF
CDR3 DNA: TGCAGCGTTGGAGCCACTAGCGTCACAGATACGCAGTATTTT

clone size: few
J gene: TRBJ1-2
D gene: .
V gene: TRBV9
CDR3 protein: CASRLLSGTDGYTF
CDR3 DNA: TGTGCCAGCAGACTCCTCTCCGGGACGGATGGCTACACCTTC

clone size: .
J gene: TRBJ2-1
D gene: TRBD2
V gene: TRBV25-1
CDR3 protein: CASRGLAGLGSYNEQFF
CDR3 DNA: TGTGCCAGCAGAGGACTAGCGGGGCTTGGCTCCTACAATGAGCAGTTCTTC

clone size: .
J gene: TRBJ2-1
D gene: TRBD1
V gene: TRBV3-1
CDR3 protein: CASSPGQTYNEQFF
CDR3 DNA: TGTGCCAGCAGCCCGGGACAGACCTACAATGAGCAGTTCTTC

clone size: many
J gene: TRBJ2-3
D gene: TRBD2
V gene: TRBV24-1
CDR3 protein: CATSDSGTSPDTQYF
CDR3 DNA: TGTGCCACCAGTGACTCCGGGACTAGCCCCGATACGCAGTATTTT

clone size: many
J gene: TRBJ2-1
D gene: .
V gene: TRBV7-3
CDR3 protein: CASSLQGINVSLGEQFF
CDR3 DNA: TGTGCCAGCAGCTTACAGGGGATCAACGTGAGCCTCGGGGAGCAGTTCTTC

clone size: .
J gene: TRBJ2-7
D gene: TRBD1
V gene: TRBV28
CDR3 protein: CASSRIPGQAPSF
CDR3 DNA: TGTGCCAGCAGCCGTATACCGGGACAGGCGCCCTCCTTC

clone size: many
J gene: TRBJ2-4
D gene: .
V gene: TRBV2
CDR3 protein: CASSARVLKNIQYF
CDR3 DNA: TGTGCCAGCAGTGCGAGGGTTCTCAAAAACATTCAGTACTTC

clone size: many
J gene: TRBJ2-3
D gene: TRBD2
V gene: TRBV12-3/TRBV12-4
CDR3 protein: CASSLGGRGPQYF
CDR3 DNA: TGTGCCAGCAGTTTAGGTGGGAGGGGACCGCAGTATTTT

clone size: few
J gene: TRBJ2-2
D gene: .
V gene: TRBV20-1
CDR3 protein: CSAEGRGADTGELFF
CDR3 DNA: TGCAGTGCTGAGGGACGGGGGGCGGACACCGGGGAGCTGTTTTTT

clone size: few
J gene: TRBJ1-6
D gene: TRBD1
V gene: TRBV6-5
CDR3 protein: CASSYDRGPLNNSPLHF
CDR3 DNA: TGTGCCAGCAGTTACGACAGGGGGCCGCTAAATAATTCACCCCTCCACTTT

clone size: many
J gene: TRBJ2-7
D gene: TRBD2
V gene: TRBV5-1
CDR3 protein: CASSFASGRAGVSYEQYF
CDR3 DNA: TGCGCCAGCAGCTTCGCTAGCGGGAGGGCTGGAGTGTCCTACGAGCAGTACTTC

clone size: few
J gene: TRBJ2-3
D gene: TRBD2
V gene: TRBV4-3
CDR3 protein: CASSQDTGTSGRATTQYF
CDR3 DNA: TGCGCCAGCAGCCAGGATACCGGGACTAGCGGGAGGGCAACTACGCAGTATTTT

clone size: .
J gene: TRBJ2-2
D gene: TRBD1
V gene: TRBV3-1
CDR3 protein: CASSQDRTGGAPGTGELFF
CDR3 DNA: TGTGCCAGCAGCCAAGATAGGACAGGGGGCGCCCCCGGGACCGGGGAGCTGTTTTTT

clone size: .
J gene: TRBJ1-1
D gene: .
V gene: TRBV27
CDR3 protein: CASSLDPRETGAFF
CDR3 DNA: TGTGCCAGCAGTTTAGATCCCAGGGAAACTGGAGCTTTCTTT

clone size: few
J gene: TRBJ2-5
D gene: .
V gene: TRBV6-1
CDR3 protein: CASNGQGGAGTQYF
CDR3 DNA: TGTGCCAGCAACGGACAGGGAGGGGCGGGGACCCAGTACTTC

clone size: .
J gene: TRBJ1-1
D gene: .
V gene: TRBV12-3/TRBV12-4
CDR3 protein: CASSPSIVMNTEAFF
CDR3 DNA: TGTGCCAGCAGTCCCTCGATCGTGATGAACACTGAAGCTTTCTTT

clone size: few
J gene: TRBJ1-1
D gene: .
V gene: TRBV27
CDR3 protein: CASSNRVGWTEAFF
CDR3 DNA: TGTGCCAGCAGTAACAGGGTCGGTTGGACTGAAGCTTTCTTT

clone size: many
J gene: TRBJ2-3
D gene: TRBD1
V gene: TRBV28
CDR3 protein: CASSLDVTGESSTDTQYF
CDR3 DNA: TGTGCCAGCAGTTTAGATGTGACAGGGGAGTCCAGCACAGATACGCAGTATTTT

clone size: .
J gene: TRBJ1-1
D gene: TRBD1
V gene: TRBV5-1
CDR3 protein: CASNFPDREATEAFF
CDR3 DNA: TGCGCCAGCAATTTCCCCGACAGGGAGGCCACTGAAGCTTTCTTT

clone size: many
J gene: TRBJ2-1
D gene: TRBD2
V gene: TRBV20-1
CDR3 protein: CSAGGRVYNEQFF
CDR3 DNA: TGCAGTGCTGGCGGGAGAGTCTACAATGAGCAGTTCTTC

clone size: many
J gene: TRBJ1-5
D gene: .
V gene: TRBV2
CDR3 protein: CASSEIGVDQPQHF
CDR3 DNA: TGTGCCAGCAGTGAAATTGGGGTGGATCAGCCCCAGCATTTT

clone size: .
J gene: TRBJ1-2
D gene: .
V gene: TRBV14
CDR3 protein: CASSHNTYGYTF
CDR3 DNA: TGTGCCAGCAGCCATAATACCTATGGCTACACCTTC